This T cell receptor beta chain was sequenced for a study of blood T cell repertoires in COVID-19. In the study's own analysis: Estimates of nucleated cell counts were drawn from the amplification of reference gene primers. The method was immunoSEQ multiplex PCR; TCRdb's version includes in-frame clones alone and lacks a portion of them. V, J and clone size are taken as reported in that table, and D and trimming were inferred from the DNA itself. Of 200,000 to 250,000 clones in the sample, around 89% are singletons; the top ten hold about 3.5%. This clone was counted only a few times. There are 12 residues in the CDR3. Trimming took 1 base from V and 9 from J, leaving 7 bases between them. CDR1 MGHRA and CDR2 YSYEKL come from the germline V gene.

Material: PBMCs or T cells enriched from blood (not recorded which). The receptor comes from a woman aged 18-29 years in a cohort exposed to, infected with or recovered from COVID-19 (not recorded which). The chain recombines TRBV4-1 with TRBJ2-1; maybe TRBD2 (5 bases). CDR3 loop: CASSQVGSEQFF. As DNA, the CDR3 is TGCGCCAGCAGCCAAGTGGGGAGTGAGCAGTTCTTC.